This TCR beta chain was sequenced in a study of cytomegalovirus exposure and HLA in healthy donors (TCRdb year 2017). Regarding the complete study: According to an earlier analysis of several hundred of the donors, some 180 million T cells yielded roughly 110 million unique TCR beta sequences and roughly 280 Gb of sequence data. The study combined high-throughput TCR immunosequencing, statistical association of individual TCRs with disease status, and machine learning to predict cytomegalovirus infection status. Donor age, sex, ethnicity and CMV serostatus were compiled alongside the repertoire data. On average, around 230,000 unique TCR beta nucleotide sequences were sequenced per donor among about 400 genotyped donors of the cohort, with 15% to 20% of those sequences being non-productive. Rather than using new phenotypic data, the later analysis identified candidate immune exposures from TCR beta sequences and from how often those sequences occurred across donors. Along with the approximately 670-subject first cohort, a separate validation cohort of more than 90 different subjects was used. Of the roughly 420 genotyped donors, roughly 80% were placed in the genetic ancestry cluster associated with self-reported Caucasian donors. The study profiled the T cell repertoires of 500 to 800 subjects by immunosequencing and related them to cytomegalovirus serostatus. An early release that covered several hundred HLA-typed donors contained approximately 300 gigabases of sequencing data and roughly 84 million unique TCR sequences. The number of typed donors differed by locus: about 629-630 for A, B, C, DRB1 and DQB1; approximately 530 for DQA1; around 610 for DPA1; and around 490 for DPB1. A later analysis re-analyzed previously published TCR beta repertoires from several hundred donors and added high-resolution HLA genotyping to study TCR occurrence patterns. A few DR-DQ haplotypes were handled as single units for association and clustering because linkage in the cohort was strong. A later genetic analysis took genome-wide SNP genotypes for 398 of the 666 donors and used that subset as a discovery cohort. Both class I and class II loci were covered by HLA typing, at four-digit resolution. The aim of the study was to test whether cataloging public T cell receptors could identify signatures of past pathogen exposure. An earlier analysis of fewer than 750 of the donors used high-throughput TCR beta sequencing to judge whether each TCR beta V gene segment behaved as functional or pseudogenic. Every discovery cohort repertoire had been produced on one sequencing platform.

Including cysteine and phenylalanine, the CDR3 has 16 amino acids. Only the CDR3 portion is preserved as DNA: 48 bases, with reading frame beginning at the first base. Trimming removed 1 base from V and 0 bases from J; the gene matches leave 4 bases unexplained. Looking up the germline V gene yields CDR1 SGHAT and CDR2 FQNNGV. Overall results and qualifications from the work: Because counts were too low, around 18 rarely observed V segments, including chromosome 9 orphons, were left out of the earlier analysis of roughly 600 of the donors. A later genetic analysis reported fewer N-insertions in productive TCRs among donors in an Asian-associated ancestry cluster than the roughly 620-donor mean. A further reported finding was that TCR beta sequences accurately predicted the HLA-A and HLA-B alleles for most subjects in the first cohort. The sequencing pipeline was judged likely to have produced a cluster of highly shared sequence variants as a technical artifact. Presence/absence analyses assumed roughly uniform sequencing depth across donors, an assumption that may not hold. Some IMGT-functional V segments, including TRBV6-2 and TRBV6-3, could not be told apart with the 87-base-pair reads, so those segments were excluded. In a later analysis, the rate of TCR association differed among HLA loci, with DRB1 alleles having the most associated TCRs and HLA-C alleles having the fewest. A total of 150 to 200 TCR beta chains were listed by the study as associated with cytomegalovirus. The authors suggested that the approach could potentially be generalized to other disease states and immunological phenotypes. CMV serostatus was the only immune exposure information available for the cohort. At a false discovery rate of 0.05, a later analysis linked approximately 18,000 TCR beta sequences to specific HLA alleles. Linkage disequilibrium might explain the correlated functional status among segregating V segments, but an unknown experimental factor could not be ruled out. The classifier was reported to diagnose cytomegalovirus status with high specificity and sensitivity in both the original and validation cohorts. A later genetic analysis associated a missense DCLRE1C variant with V-gene and J-gene trimming of TCR beta chains, and an independent cohort replicated the association. According to a later analysis, most CMV-associated TCR beta chains appeared to be HLA-restricted, and the HLA associations seemed to be driven largely by CMV exposure. According to a later analysis, parvovirus B19, influenza, CMV and Epstein-Barr virus appeared linked to several top co-occurrence clusters. The cohort was sequenced for TCR beta chains only, and without alpha or paired-chain data the features that could be detected were limited. A few of the identified cytomegalovirus-associated TCR beta chains were confirmed in vitro to be specific for cytomegalovirus antigens. Across donors, most TCR sequences were observed very rarely, whereas some public TCRs were present in many individuals. In an earlier analysis of some 640 of the donors, most TCR beta V segments were observed in productive rearrangements about 90% or about 30% of the time, broadly matching IMGT annotations. Because HLA typing was unavailable for some donors at each locus, only the typed subset was used in association tests. In a later analysis, HLA-associated TCR beta chains were found to be more clonally expanded and to have lower generation probabilities than equally common non-associated chains. When HLA alleles, especially DR and DQ, strongly co-occurred, attributing TCR associations to individual alleles was difficult.

This clone was seen a few times. Its recognized antigen is unknown. The input lacks base qualities; no much larger clone sits a single base away. The cohort was made up of 500 to 800 healthy bone marrow donors. At the time of sampling, every cohort member was nominally healthy, though immune exposures that went unrecorded were likely present. The donor tested CMV seropositive, placing the donor among the 310 or so seropositive members of the cohort. A peripheral blood sample was collected from each donor, and TCR beta sequencing was performed on peripheral blood mononuclear cells. Genomic DNA extraction from the blood cell samples was performed with the Qiagen DNeasy Blood Extraction Kit. The method behind the library was the immunoSEQ multiplex PCR assay. A mixture of 60 forward primers for TCR Vbeta segments and 13 reverse primers for TCR Jbeta segments was used in the multiplex PCR. Amplification of the CDR3 region of rearranged TCR beta genes was performed with a multiplex PCR assay on genomic DNA. The Illumina HiSeq System was used to sequence the amplified TCR beta libraries as 87-base-pair reads. As for how the authors treated the data: Across the 700 or so repertoires, a later analysis counted 75 million to 90 million unique TCR beta chains, some 11 million of which were shared by at least two donors. To remove PCR and sequencing errors, raw reads were error-corrected and collapsed into unique sequences using a nearest-neighbor algorithm that merged closely related sequences. To assign V, D and J gene segments, CDR3 sequences were aligned to IMGT reference sequences. For a sequence to be retained, a match of at least six nucleotides was required to both a V gene segment and a J gene segment. A rearrangement counted as productive if the CDR3 had no stop codons and remained in frame with V and J, and every other rearrangement counted as non-productive. CDR3 was defined according to IMGT convention as the region running from the second conserved V-encoded cysteine to the conserved J-encoded phenylalanine. The earlier analysis of approximately 590 of the donors excluded any sequence lacking an unambiguous match to a single V gene segment. In an earlier analysis of approximately 590 of the donors, a V segment was called functional when productive rearrangements were above 56.7%, and segregating when the standard deviation between donors exceeded 5%. To diagnose cytomegalovirus status from the catalog of TCR beta chain sequences, a statistical classification framework was built. A later analysis assigned V and J genes by comparing TCR nucleotide sequences with IMGT/GENE-DB human TR gene sequences. A later analysis assigned CDR3 sequences and most-parsimonious VDJ recombination scenarios with the TCRdist pipeline. In a later analysis, each TCR beta chain was defined by its CDR3 amino acid sequence together with its V-gene family, and reads without a unique V-gene family were excluded. A later analysis removed 550 to 700 highly shared, low-generation-probability nucleotide sequences to deal with suspected cross-contamination and a sequencing artifact. A later analysis calculated a clonal expansion index for each public chain from normalized within-repertoire ranks of inferred template counts. A later analysis computed generation probabilities with a VDJ recombination model fitted to out-of-frame rearrangements, and checked the results against IGoR. In a later analysis, hypergeometric tests were used to score TCR-TCR, TCR-HLA and TCR-CMV co-occurrence, with a repertoire-size bias correction applied to TCR pairs. To estimate false discovery rates, a later analysis permuted the HLA or CMV assignments 20 times. In a later analysis, co-occurring TCRs were grouped with DBSCAN, and TCRdist sequence similarity was added when clustering was performed within HLA-allele-positive subsets. Repertoires with fewer than 30,000 or more than 120,000 public chains were left out of co-occurrence clustering, as were roughly five repertoires with anomalous nucleotide sharing. The source is immuneACCESS, and TCRdb retained only in-frame sequences with V and J called. Part of the clones is not carried over; for the studies checked, unresolved V genes explain less than half of this, and the remainder is unexplained. D and trimming come from the DNA, and the V and J calls and clone size come from that table. This sample holds about 200,000 clones; 9.5% to 15% were observed only once. About 7.8% of the sample is taken by the ten largest.

Sequenced sample: PBMCs. The sequence links TRBV11-2 to TRBJ1-1; TRBD1 agrees with 8 junctional bases. The sequence derives from a man aged 45-60 years in good health and CMV-seropositive. This receptor has the CDR3 CASSLAPTGVNTEAFF. At the DNA level, the sequence is TGTGCCAGCAGCTTAGCCCCGACAGGGGTGAACACTGAAGCTTTCTTT.